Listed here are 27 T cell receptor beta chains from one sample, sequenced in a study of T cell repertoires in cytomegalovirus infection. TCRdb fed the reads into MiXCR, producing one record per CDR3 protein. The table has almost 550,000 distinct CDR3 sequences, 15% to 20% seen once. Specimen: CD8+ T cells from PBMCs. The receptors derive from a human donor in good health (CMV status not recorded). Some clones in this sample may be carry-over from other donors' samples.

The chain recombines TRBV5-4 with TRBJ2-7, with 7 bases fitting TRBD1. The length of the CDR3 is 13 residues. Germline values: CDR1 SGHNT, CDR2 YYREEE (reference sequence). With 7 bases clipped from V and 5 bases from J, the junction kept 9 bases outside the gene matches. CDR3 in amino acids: CASGQTGNNEQYF. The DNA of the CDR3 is TGTGCCAGCGGCCAGACAGGGAACAACGAGCAGTACTTC.

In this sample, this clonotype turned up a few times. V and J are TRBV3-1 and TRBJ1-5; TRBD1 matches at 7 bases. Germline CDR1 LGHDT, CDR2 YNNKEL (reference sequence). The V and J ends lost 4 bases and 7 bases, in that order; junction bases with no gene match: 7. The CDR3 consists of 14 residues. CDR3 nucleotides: TGTGCCAGCAGCCCCTACAGGGGAGGCCAGCCCCAGCATTTT. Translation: CASSPYRGGQPQHF.

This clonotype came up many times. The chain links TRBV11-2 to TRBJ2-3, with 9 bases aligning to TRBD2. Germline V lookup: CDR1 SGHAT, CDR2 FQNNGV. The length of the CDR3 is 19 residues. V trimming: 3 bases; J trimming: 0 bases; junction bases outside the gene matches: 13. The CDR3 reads CASSFGGRLAALSTDTQYF. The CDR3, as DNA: TGTGCCAGCAGCTTCGGGGGTCGACTAGCGGCCCTTAGCACAGATACGCAGTATTTT.

The CDR3, as DNA: TGTGCCAGCAGCGCCGCGCGCGCCTACGAGCAGTACTTC. Amino acid sequence: CASSAARAYEQYF. The chain has TRBV5-6 and TRBJ2-7; D unclear. CDR1 and CDR2 (germline): SGHDT, YYEEEE. The CDR3 extends over 13 amino acids. With 4 bases removed from V and 2 bases from J, the gap between germline ends came to 10 bases.

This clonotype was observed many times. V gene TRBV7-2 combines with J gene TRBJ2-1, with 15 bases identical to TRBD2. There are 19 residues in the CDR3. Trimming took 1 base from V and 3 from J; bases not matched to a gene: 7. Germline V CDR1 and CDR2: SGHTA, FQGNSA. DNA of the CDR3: TGTGCCAGCAGCTTAGAAGGGACTAGCGGGAGGCACTTCTACAATGAGCAGTTCTTC. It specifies CASSLEGTSGRHFYNEQFF.

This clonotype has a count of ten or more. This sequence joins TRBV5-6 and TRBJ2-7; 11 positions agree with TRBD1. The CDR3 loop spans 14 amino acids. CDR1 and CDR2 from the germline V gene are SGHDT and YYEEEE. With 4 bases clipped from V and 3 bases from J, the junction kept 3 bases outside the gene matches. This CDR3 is CASSGGTGGYEQYF. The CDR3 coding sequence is TGTGCCAGCAGCGGGGGGACAGGGGGCTACGAGCAGTACTTC.

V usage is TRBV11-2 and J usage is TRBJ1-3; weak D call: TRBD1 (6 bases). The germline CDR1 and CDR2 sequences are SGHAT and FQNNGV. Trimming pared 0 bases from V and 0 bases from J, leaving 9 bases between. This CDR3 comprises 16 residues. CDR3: CASSLDTGSSGNTIYF. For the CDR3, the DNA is TGTGCCAGCAGCTTAGATACAGGGAGCTCTGGAAACACCATATATTTT.

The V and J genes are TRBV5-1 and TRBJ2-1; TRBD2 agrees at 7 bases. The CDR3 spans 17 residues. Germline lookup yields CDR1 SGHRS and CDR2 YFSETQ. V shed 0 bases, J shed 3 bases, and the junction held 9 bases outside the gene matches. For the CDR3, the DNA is TGCGCCAGCAGCTTGGGGGATTTCCTAGCGGTCTACAATGAGCAGTTCTTC. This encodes CASSLGDFLAVYNEQFF.

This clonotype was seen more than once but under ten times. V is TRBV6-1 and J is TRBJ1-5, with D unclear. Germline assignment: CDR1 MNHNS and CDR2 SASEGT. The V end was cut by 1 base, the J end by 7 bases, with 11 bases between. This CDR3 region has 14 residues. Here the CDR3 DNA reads TGTGCCAGCAGTGAAGAGGTGTTGGGACAGCCCCAGCATTTT. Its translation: CASSEEVLGQPQHF.

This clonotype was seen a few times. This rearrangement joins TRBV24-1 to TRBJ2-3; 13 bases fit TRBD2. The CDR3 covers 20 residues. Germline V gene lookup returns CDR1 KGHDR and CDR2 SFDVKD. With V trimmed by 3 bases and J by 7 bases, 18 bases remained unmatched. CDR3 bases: TGTGCCACCAGTGATCATCGCTTGACTAGCGGGAGGAACCCTTGGCATACGCAGTATTTT. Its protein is CATSDHRLTSGRNPWHTQYF.

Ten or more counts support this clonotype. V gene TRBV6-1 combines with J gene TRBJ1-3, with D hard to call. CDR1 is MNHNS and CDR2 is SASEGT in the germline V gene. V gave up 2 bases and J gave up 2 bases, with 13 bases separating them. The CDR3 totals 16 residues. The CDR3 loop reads CASSERNRGTGNTIYF. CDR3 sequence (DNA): TGTGCCAGCAGTGAACGGAACAGAGGGACTGGAAACACCATATATTTT.

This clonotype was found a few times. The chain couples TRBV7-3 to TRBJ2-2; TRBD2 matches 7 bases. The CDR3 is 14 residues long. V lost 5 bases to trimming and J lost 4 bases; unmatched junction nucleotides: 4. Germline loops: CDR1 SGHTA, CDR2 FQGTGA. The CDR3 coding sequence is TGTGCCAGCAGCCATCTAGCGGTCACCGGGGAGCTGTTTTTT. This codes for CASSHLAVTGELFF. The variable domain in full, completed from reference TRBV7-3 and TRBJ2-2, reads GAGVSQTPSNKVTEKGKYVELRCDPISGHTALYWYRQSLGQGPEFLIYFQGTGAADDSGLPNDRFFAVRPEGSVSTLKIQRTERGDSAVYLCASSHLAVTGELFFGEGSRLTVL.

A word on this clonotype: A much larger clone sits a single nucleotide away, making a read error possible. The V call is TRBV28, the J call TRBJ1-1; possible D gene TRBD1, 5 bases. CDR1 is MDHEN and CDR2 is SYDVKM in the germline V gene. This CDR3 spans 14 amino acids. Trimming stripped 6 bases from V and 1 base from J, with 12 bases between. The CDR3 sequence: CASRPGLTNTEAFF. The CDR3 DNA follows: TGTGCCAGCAGGCCAGGGTTAACGAACACTGAAGCTTTCTTT. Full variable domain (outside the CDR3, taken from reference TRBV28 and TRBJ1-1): DVKVTQSSRYLVKRTGEKVFLECVQDMDHENMFWYRQDPGLGLRLIYFSYDVKMKEKGDIPEGYSVSREKKERFSLILESASTNQTSMYLCASRPGLTNTEAFFGQGTRLTVV.

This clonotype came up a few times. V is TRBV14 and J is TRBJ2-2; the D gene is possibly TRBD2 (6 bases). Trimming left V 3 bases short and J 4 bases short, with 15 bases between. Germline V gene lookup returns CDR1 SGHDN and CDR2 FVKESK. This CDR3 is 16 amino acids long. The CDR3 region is CASSHVASVGTGELFF. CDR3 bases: TGTGCCAGCAGCCACGTTGCTAGCGTGGGCACCGGGGAGCTGTTTTTT. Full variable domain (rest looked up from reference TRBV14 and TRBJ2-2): EAGVTQFPSHSVIEKGQTVTLRCDPISGHDNLYWYRRVMGKEIKFLLHFVKESKQDESGMPNNRFLAERTGGTYSTLKVQPAELEDSGVYFCASSHVASVGTGELFFGEGSRLTVL.

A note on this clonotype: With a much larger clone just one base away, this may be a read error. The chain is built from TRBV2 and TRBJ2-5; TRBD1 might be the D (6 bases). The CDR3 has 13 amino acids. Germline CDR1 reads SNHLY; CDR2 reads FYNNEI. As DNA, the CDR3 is TGTGCCTTTACAGGGCCCTCGCTGGAGACCCCGTACTTC. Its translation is CAFTGPSLETPYF.

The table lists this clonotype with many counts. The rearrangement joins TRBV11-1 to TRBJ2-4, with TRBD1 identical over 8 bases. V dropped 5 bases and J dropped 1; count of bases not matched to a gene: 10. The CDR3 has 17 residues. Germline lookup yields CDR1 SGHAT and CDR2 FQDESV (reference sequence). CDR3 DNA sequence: TGTGCCAGCAGCCTCACCGGACAGGGTTTCGCCAAAAACATTCAGTACTTC. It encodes CASSLTGQGFAKNIQYF.

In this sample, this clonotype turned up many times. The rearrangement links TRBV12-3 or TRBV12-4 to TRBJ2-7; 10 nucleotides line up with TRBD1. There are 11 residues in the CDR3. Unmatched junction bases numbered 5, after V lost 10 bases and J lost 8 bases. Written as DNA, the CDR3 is TGTGCCACCGGGACAGGGGTACAGCAGTACTTC. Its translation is CATGTGVQQYF.

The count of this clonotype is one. The CDR3 loop is CSTEVRENYGYTF. Written as DNA, the CDR3 is TGCAGCACCGAAGTACGGGAAAACTATGGCTACACCTTC. The chain employs TRBV29-1 and TRBJ1-2; no clear D gene. V gave up 8 bases and J gave up 2 bases, with 15 bases separating them. The CDR3 length is 13 residues. CDR1 and CDR2 (germline): SQVTM, ANQGSEA.

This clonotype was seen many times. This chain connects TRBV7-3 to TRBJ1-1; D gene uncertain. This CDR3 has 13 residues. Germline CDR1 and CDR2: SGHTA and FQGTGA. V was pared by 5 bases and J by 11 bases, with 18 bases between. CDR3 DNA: TGTGCCAGCAGCCCCGGACGTGATGGGGAGGCTTTCTTT. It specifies CASSPGRDGEAFF.

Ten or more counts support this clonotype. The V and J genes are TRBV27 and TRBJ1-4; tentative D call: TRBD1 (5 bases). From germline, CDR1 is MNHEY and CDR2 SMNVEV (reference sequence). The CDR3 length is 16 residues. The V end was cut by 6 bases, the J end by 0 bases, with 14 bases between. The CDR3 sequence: CASRSKAGATNEKLFF. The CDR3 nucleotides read TGTGCCAGCAGATCGAAAGCGGGGGCAACTAATGAAAAACTGTTTTTT. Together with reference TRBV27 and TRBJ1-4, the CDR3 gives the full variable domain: EAQVTQNPRYLITVTGKKLTVTCSQNMNHEYMSWYRQDPGLGLRQIYYSMNVEVTDKGDVPEGYKVSRKEKRNFPLILESPSPNQTSLYFCASRSKAGATNEKLFFGSGTQLSVL.

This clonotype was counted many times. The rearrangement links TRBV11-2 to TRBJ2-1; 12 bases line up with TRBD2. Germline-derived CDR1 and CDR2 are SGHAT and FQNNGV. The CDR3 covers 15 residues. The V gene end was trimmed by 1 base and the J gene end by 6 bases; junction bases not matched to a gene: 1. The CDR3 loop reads CASSLGTSGINEQFF. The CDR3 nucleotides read TGTGCCAGCAGCTTAGGGACTAGCGGGATCAATGAGCAGTTCTTC. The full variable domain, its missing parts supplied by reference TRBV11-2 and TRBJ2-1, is EAGVAQSPRYKIIEKRQSVAFWCNPISGHATLYWYQQILGQGPKLLIQFQNNGVVDDSQLPKDRFSAERLKGVDSTLKIQPAKLEDSAVYLCASSLGTSGINEQFFGPGTRLTVL.

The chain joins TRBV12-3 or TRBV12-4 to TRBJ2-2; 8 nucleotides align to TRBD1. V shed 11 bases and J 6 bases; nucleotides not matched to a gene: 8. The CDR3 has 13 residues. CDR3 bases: TGTGCCCTTAGGACAGGGAGGCCCGGGGAGCTGTTTTTT. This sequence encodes CALRTGRPGELFF.

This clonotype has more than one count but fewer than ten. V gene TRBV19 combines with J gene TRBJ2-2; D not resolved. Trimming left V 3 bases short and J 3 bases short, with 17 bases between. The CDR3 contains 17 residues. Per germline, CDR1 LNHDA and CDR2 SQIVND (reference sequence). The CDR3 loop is CASSIEDGPFHTGELFF. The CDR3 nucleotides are TGTGCCAGTAGTATCGAGGATGGCCCTTTTCACACCGGGGAGCTGTTTTTT.

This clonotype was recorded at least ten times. CDR3 protein: CASTSSEATRPSTSTDTQYF. CDR3 in DNA: TGTGCCAGCACCTCCTCTGAGGCGACACGTCCATCCACTAGCACAGATACGCAGTATTTT. The V and J genes are TRBV27 and TRBJ2-3; D call uncertain. Per the germline V gene, CDR1 is MNHEY and CDR2 is SMNVEV (reference sequence). This CDR3 is built from 20 residues. Trimming left V 7 bases short and J 0 bases short, with 29 bases between.

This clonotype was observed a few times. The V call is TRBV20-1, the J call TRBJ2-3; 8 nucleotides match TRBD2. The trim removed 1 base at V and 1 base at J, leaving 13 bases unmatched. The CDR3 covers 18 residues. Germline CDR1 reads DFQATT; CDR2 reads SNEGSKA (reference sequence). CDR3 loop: CSARGWVAGKPGTDTQYF. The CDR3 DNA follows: TGCAGTGCTAGAGGTTGGGTAGCGGGGAAACCAGGCACAGATACGCAGTATTTT.

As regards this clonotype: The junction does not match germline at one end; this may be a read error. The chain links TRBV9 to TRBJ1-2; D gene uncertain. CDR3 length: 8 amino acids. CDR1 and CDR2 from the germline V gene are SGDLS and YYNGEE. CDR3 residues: CASSPGAF. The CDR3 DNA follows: TGTGCCAGCAGCCCCGGAGCCTTC.

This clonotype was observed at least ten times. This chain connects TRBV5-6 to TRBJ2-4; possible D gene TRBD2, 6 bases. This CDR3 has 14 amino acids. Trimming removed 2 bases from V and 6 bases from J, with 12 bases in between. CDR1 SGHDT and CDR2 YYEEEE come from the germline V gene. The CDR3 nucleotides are TGTGCCAGCAGCTTCTACCAGCGGGTAAACATTCAGTACTTC. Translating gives CASSFYQRVNIQYF.